This T cell receptor (beta chain) is drawn from a study of blood T cell repertoires in COVID-19. About the study: Specimens from acute and convalescent COVID-19 originated in the United States, Italy and Spain.

The data were produced by immunoSEQ multiplex PCR, yet TCRdb's version contains in-frame clones alone and is incomplete. The sample includes some 100,000 clones, about 89% of them seen just once. The CDR3 has 15 amino acids. Per the germline V gene, CDR1 is SGHNT and CDR2 is YYREEE (reference sequence). The V and J ends lost 3 bases and 0 bases respectively, with 11 bases between them. The TCR was taken from a man aged 55 to 70 with acute or convalescent COVID-19. Sequenced sample: peripheral blood. The chain carries TRBV5-4 and TRBJ2-3; possible D gene TRBD1, 5 bases. The CDR3 DNA is TGTGCCAGCAGCTCCGGCAGGGTGAGCACAGATACGCAGTATTTT. Residues: CASSSGRVSTDTQYF.